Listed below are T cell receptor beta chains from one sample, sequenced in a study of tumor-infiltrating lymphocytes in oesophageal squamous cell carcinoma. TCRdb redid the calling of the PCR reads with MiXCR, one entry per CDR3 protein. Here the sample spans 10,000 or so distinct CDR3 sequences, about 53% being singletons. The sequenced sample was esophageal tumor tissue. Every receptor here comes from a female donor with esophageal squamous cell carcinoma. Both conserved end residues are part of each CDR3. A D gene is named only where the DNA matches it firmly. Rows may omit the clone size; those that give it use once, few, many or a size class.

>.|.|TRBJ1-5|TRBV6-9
TGTGCCAGCAGTTGGGGAAGCAATCAGCCCCAGCATTTT
CASSWGSNQPQHF
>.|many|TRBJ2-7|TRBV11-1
TGTGCCAGCAGCCGTACCGGGACAAATAACTACAATGAGCAGTACTTC
CASSRTGTNNYNEQYF
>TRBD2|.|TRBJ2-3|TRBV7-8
TGTGCCAGCAGCCTCCTAGCCCGGGTCGGGAGGGTTGCAGATACGCAGTATTTT
CASSLLARVGRVADTQYF
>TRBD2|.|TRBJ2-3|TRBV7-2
TGTGCCAGCAGCTTAGCCCCCGGACTAGCGGGAGGTGCTAGCACAGATACGCAGTATTTT
CASSLAPGLAGGASTDTQYF
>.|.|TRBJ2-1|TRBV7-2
TGTGCCAGCAGCTTCCCGGGACGAGCTGGCGGTGAGCAGTTCTTC
CASSFPGRAGGEQFF
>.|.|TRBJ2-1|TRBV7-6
TGTGCCAGCAGCCCTGTGGGAGCGGAGCAGTTCTTC
CASSPVGAEQFF
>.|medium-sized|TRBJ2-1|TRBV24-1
TGTGCCACCAGTGTAAGGGCCGACAATGAGCAGTTCTTC
CATSVRADNEQFF
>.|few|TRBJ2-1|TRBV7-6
TGTGCCAGCAGCACGAGAGGACAGGGAACTCTAGCGGGACGGAACAATGAGCAGTTCTTC
CASSTRGQGTLAGRNNEQFF
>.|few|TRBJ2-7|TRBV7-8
TGTGCCAGCAGCTTAGCCTGGGGGCCCTACGAGCAGTACTTC
CASSLAWGPYEQYF
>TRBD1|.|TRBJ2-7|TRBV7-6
TGTGCCAGCAGCCCTACAGGGGGCTACGAGCAGTACTTC
CASSPTGGYEQYF
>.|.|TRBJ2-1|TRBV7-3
TGTGCCAGCAGCTTAATGGCTAATAAGGTCAATGAGCAGTTCTTC
CASSLMANKVNEQFF
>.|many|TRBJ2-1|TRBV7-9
TGTGCCAGCAGCTCCAACCGAAAACCCGGGCATGAGCAGTTCTTC
CASSSNRKPGHEQFF
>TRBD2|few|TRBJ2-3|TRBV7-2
TGTGCCAGCAGCCGCCTGGCGGGAGGTGCAGATACGCAGTATTTT
CASSRLAGGADTQYF
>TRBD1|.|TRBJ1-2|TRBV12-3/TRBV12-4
TGTGCCAGCAGTTATGGACAGGGGACCGCTGGCTACACCTTC
CASSYGQGTAGYTF
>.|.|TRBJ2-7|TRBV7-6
TGTGCCAGCAGCACTGACAATCTTTACGAGCAGTACTTC
CASSTDNLYEQYF
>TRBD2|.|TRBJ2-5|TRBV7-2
TGTGCCAGCAGCGTAGCTACTAGCGGGGGGGCCAGGGAGACCCAGTACTTC
CASSVATSGGARETQYF
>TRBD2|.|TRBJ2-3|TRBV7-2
TGTGCCAGCAGCTTCACTAGCGGACGCACAGATACGCAGTATTTT
CASSFTSGRTDTQYF
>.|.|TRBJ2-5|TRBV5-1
TGCGCCAGCAGCCCAACCTACAGGGAAATCCAGTACTTC
CASSPTYREIQYF
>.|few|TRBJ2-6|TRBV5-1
TGCGCCAGCAGCCCGCCAGTGGTTGGGGCCAACGTCCTGACTTTC
CASSPPVVGANVLTF
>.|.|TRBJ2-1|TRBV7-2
TGTGCCAGCAGCTCCGGACAGCACAATGAGCAGTTCTTC
CASSSGQHNEQFF